The 7 T cell receptor beta chains below were found in one sample sequenced in a study of a mutant IDH1 vaccine in newly diagnosed glioma. Described time point: baseline, week 1 (first vaccination visit). The treatment is: pre-vaccination baseline after standard-of-care therapy. Only in-frame clones appear in the TCRdb table, and some are missing; sequencing was by immunoSEQ multiplex PCR. Of tens of thousands of clones listed, approximately 78% were seen once; the top ten hold about 21%. The starting material was PBMCs, obtained from a glioma patient treated with radiotherapy, temozolomide or both. The receptors shown here come from a man younger than 35 with glioma.

V and J are TRBV30 and TRBJ2-3, with TRBD2 identical over 8 bases. Per the germline V gene, CDR1 is GTSNPN and CDR2 is SVGIG (reference sequence). This CDR3 comprises 14 residues. Losses at the gene ends were 7 bases for V and 6 bases for J; bases not matched to a gene: 12. The CDR3, as DNA: TGTGCCTTAATGGGGAGGCGGGAGGTGGATACGCAGTATTTT. It specifies CALMGRREVDTQYF. The entire variable domain, with the rest obtained from reference TRBV30 and TRBJ2-3, is as follows: SQTIHQWPATLVQPVGSPLSLECTVEGTSNPNLYWYRQAAGRGLQLLFYSVGIGQISSEVPQNLSASRPQDRQFILSSKKLLLSDSGFYLCALMGRREVDTQYFGPGTRLTVL.

This rearrangement joins TRBV28 to TRBJ2-7; TRBD2 might be the D (5 bases). V shed 3 bases and J shed 4 bases, with 16 bases lying between them. The CDR3 has 15 residues. Germline assignment: CDR1 MDHEN and CDR2 SYDVKM. In nucleotides, the CDR3 is TGTGCCAGCAGTTTGGCTGGACTTTACGCTTACGAGCAGTACTTC. This gives the protein CASSLAGLYAYEQYF.

This chain joins TRBV7-9 and TRBJ2-3; 9 bases line up with TRBD2. Trimming removed 3 bases from V and 5 bases from J; junction bases left unmatched: 9. Germline assignment: CDR1 SEHNR and CDR2 FQNEAQ (reference sequence). The CDR3 is made up of 16 amino acids. This chain's CDR3 is CASSLGLAGTIDTQYF. In DNA form, the CDR3 reads TGTGCCAGCAGCTTGGGGCTAGCGGGAACGATAGATACGCAGTATTTT. The entire variable domain, with the rest obtained from reference TRBV7-9 and TRBJ2-3, is as follows: DTGVSQNPRHKITKRGQNVTFRCDPISEHNRLYWYRQTLGQGPEFLTYFQNEAQLEKSRLLSDRFSAERPKGSFSTLEIQRTEQGDSAMYLCASSLGLAGTIDTQYFGPGTRLTVL.

The chain has TRBV5-8 and TRBJ2-7; no firm D call. V was clipped by 2 bases and J by 3 bases, with 0 bases between them. Germline values: CDR1 SGHTS, CDR2 YDEGEE. The CDR3 is 10 amino acids. CDR3 in DNA: TGTGCCAGCAGCTTCTACGAGCAGTACTTC. Its translation: CASSFYEQYF.

The J gene is TRBJ2-3, the V gene TRBV6-1, with D perhaps given as TRBD1 or TRBD2 (6 bases each). Germline V gene sequence: CDR1 MNHNS, CDR2 SASEGT. Trimming stripped 11 bases from V and 4 bases from J, with 16 bases between. The length of the CDR3 is 13 residues. The CDR3 spells CALREEGADTQYF. The CDR3 DNA reads as TGTGCCTTGAGGGAGGAGGGGGCAGATACGCAGTATTTT.

The gene calls are TRBV10-3 and TRBJ1-1; 8 nucleotides match TRBD1. The CDR3 has 15 amino acids. V was pared by 4 bases and J by 2 bases, with 6 bases of the junction left unmatched. CDR1 is ENHRY and CDR2 is SYGVKD in the germline V gene. DNA of the CDR3: TGTGCCATCAGTGGGGCAGGGGGCCCTAACACTGAAGCTTTCTTT. It yields the protein CAISGAGGPNTEAFF.

This clone was counted once. The J gene is TRBJ1-1, the V gene TRBV7-9; TRBD1 is a possible D gene (5 bases). Germline V lookup: CDR1 SEHNR, CDR2 FQNEAQ (reference sequence). Trimming pared 4 bases from V and 2 bases from J, leaving 11 bases between. The CDR3 covers 14 residues. CDR3: CASSSRAFNTEAFF. Written as DNA, the CDR3 is TGTGCCAGCAGCTCCAGGGCTTTTAACACTGAAGCTTTCTTT.